The sequence of this T cell receptor beta chain was determined in a study of shared clonotypes between healthy human individuals. Whole-study results and caveats: Around 5% was the fraction of naive CD4 clonotypes found shared across a few donors. Only blood was sampled, and tissue TCR repertoires likely differ from blood ones. What naive subsets generally showed was a larger estimated richness than memory subsets showed.

The naive CD8 subset, CD45RO-negative cells positively selected for CCR7, excluded terminally differentiated effector memory CD45RA+ cells. All the donors were Caucasian adults who lived in Nashville, Tennessee. Sequencing was performed with immunoSEQ multiplex PCR; in TCRdb, only in-frame clones are kept and a portion is missing. In the table there are some 800,000 clones, 92% of which are singletons. Germline V CDR1 and CDR2: GTSNPN, SVGIG (reference sequence). This CDR3 is built from 11 residues. Trimming cost V 4 bases and J 2 bases, with 6 bases left between them. For this clone: What it recognizes is unknown.

The receptor's source is a man in his thirties or forties in good health. Sequenced sample: naive CD8+ T cells sorted from blood. This chain uses TRBV30 with TRBJ2-7; D is unresolved. The CDR3 is CAWKGTYEQYF. The CDR3 bases are TGTGCCTGGAAGGGAACCTACGAGCAGTACTTC.